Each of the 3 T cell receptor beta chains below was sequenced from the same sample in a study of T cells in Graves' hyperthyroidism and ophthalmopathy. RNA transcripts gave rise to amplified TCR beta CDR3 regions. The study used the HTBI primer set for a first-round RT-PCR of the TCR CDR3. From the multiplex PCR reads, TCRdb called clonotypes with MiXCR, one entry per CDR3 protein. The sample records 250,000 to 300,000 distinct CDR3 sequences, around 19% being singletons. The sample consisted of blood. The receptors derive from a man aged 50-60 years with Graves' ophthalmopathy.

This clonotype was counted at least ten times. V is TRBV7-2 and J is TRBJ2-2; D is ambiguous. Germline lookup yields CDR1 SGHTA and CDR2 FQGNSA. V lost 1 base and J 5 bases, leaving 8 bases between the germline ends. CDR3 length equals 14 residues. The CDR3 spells CASSLVRETGELFF. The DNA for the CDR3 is TGTGCCAGCAGCTTAGTTAGGGAAACCGGGGAGCTGTTTTTT.

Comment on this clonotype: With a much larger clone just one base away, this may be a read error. CDR3 sequence reads: CTSSQGAPNTGELFF. The DNA of the CDR3 is TGTACCAGCAGCCAAGGAGCCCCTAACACCGGGGAGCTGTTTTTT. This rearrangement joins TRBV3-1 to TRBJ2-2, with no clear D. Germline V lookup: CDR1 LGHDT, CDR2 YNNKEL (reference sequence). The CDR3 totals 15 residues.

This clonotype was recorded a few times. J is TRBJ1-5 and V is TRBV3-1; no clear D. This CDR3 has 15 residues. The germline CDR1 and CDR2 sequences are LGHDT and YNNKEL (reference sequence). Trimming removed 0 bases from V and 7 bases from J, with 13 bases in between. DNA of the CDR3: TGTGCCAGCAGCCAAGATAGGTCCAGTAAGCAGCCCCAGCATTTT. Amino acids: CASSQDRSSKQPQHF.